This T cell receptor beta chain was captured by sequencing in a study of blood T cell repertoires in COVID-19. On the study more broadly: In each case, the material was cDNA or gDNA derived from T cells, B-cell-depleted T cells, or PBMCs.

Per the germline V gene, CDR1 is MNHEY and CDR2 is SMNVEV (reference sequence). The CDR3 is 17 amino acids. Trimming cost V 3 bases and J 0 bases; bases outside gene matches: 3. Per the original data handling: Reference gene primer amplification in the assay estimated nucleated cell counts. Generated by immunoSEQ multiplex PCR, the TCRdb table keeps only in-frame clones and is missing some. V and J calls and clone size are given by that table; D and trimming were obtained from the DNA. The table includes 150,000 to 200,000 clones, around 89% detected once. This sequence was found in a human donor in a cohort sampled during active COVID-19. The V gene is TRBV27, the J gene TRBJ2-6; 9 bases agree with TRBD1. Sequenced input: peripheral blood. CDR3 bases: TGTGCCAGCAGTTTTGGGACAGGGACCTCTGGGGCCAACGTCCTGACTTTC. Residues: CASSFGTGTSGANVLTF.